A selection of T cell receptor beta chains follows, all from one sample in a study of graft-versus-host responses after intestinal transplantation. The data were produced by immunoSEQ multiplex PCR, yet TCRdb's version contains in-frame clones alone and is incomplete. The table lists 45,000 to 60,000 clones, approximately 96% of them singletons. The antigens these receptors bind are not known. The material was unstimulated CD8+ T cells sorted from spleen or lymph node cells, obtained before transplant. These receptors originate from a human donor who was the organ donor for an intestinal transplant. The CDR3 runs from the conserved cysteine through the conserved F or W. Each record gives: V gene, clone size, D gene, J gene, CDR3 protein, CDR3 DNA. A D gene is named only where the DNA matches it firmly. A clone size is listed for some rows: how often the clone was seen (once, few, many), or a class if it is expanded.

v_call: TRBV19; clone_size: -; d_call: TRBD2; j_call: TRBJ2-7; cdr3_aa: CASSILGGGMSYEQYF; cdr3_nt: TGTGCCAGTAGTATTCTCGGCGGGGGGATGTCCTACGAGCAGTACTTC
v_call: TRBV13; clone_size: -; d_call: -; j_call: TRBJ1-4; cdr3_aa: CASSFGSAAREKLFF; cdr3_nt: TGTGCCAGCAGCTTTGGGTCAGCAGCCAGGGAAAAACTGTTTTTT
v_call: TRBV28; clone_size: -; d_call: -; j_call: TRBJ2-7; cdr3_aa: CASRPYGDEQYF; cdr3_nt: TGTGCCAGCAGACCATATGGCGACGAGCAGTACTTC
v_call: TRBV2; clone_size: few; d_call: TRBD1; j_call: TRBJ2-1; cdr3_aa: CASRDRVGFVAEQFF; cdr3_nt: TGTGCCAGCAGGGACAGGGTAGGGTTTGTGGCTGAGCAGTTCTTC
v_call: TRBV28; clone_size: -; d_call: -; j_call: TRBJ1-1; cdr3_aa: CASSFPGVINTEAFF; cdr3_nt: TGTGCCAGCAGTTTCCCAGGGGTGATAAACACTGAAGCTTTCTTT
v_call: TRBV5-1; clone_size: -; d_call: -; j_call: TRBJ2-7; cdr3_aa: CASSLQQGREQYF; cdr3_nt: TGCGCCAGCAGCTTGCAGCAGGGGCGCGAGCAGTACTTC
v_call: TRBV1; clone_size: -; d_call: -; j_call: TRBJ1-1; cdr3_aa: CTSSLDRDRGGTEAFF; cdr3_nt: TGCACCAGCAGCCTAGACCGGGACAGGGGGGGCACTGAAGCTTTCTTT
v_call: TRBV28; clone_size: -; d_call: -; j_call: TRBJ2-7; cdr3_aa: CASTISSGLQAYEQYF; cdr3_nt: TGTGCCAGCACCATATCGTCCGGGCTTCAGGCCTACGAGCAGTACTTC
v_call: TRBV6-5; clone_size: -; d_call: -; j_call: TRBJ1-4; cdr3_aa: CASSYSSYGTNEKLFF; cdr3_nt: TGTGCCAGCAGTTACTCGAGTTATGGGACTAATGAAAAACTGTTTTTT
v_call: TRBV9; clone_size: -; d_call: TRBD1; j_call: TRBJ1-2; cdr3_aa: CASSGAGTGKGYTF; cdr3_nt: TGTGCCAGCAGTGGTGCCGGGACAGGGAAAGGCTACACCTTC
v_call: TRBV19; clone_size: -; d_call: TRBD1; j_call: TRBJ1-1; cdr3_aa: CASSPRTGMNTEAFF; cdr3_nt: TGTGCCAGTAGTCCTCGGACAGGGATGAACACTGAAGCTTTCTTT
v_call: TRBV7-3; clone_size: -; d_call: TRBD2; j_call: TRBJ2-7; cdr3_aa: CASSLTLRGSRGSPYEQYF; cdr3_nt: TGTGCCAGCAGCTTAACTTTACGGGGGTCGCGGGGGTCTCCCTACGAGCAGTACTTC
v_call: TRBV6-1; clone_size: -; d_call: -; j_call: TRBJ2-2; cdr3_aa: CASLQNTGELFF; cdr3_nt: TGTGCCAGCCTTCAGAACACCGGGGAGCTGTTTTTT
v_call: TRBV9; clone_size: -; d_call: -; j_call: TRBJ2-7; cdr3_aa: CASSVGGSYEQYF; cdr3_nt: TGTGCCAGCAGCGTAGGGGGCTCCTACGAGCAGTACTTC
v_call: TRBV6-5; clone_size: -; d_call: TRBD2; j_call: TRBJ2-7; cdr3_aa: CASSYVSGAYEQYF; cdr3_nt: TGTGCCAGCAGTTACGTTAGCGGGGCTTACGAGCAGTACTTC
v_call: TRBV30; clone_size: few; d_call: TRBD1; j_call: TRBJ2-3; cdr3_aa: CAWSVQQGYTDTQYF; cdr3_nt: TGTGCCTGGAGTGTACAACAGGGGTACACAGATACGCAGTATTTT
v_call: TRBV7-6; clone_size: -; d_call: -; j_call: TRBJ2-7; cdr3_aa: CASSPLARQAYEQYF; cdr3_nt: TGTGCCAGCAGCCCCCTTGCAAGACAGGCCTACGAGCAGTACTTC
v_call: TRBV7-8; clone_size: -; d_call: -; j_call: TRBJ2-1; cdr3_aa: CASSLGGGGSYNEQFF; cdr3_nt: TGTGCCAGCAGCTTAGGAGGAGGGGGTTCCTACAATGAGCAGTTCTTC
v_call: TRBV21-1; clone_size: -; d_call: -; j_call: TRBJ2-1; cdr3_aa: CASSKLLREAGGRLGYNEQFF; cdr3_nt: TGTGCCAGCAGCAAACTCCTCCGCGAGGCAGGGGGTCGACTTGGCTACAATGAGCAGTTCTTC
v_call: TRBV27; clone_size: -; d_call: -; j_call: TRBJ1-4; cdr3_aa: CASSFYGTNEKLFF; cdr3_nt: TGTGCCAGCAGTTTTTACGGTACTAATGAAAAACTGTTTTTT
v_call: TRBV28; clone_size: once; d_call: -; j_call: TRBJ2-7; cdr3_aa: CASSPLIGRTYEQYF; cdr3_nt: TGTGCCAGCAGCCCATTAATTGGACGGACCTACGAGCAGTACTTC
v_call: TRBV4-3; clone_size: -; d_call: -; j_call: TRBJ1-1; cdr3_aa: CASSQDATAEAFF; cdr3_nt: TGCGCCAGCAGCCAAGATGCTACGGCTGAAGCTTTCTTT
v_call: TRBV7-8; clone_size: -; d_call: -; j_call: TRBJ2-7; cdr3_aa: CASSLFMKDLHEQYF; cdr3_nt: TGTGCCAGCAGCTTATTTATGAAGGATCTCCACGAGCAGTACTTC
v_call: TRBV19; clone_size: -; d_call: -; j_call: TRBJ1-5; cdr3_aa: CASTPLPQGGQQPQHF; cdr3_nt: TGTGCCAGTACCCCCCTCCCGCAGGGAGGGCAGCAGCCCCAGCATTTT
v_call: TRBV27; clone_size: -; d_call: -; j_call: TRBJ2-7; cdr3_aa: CASSLTESSYEQYF; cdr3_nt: TGTGCCAGCAGTTTAACAGAGAGCTCCTACGAGCAGTACTTC
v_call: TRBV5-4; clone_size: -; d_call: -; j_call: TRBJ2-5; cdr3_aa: CASSPDYGMETQYF; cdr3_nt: TGTGCCAGCAGCCCCGATTACGGGATGGAGACCCAGTACTTC
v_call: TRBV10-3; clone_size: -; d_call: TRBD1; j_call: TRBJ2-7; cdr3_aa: CAISDATQGDFSYEQYF; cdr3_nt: TGTGCCATCAGTGATGCGACACAGGGGGACTTCTCCTACGAGCAGTACTTC
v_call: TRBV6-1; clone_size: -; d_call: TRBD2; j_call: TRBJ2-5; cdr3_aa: CSSSERLAEQETQYF; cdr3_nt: TGTTCCAGCAGTGAAAGACTAGCGGAACAAGAGACCCAGTACTTC
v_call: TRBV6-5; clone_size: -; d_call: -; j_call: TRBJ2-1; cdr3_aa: CASSYSSREQFF; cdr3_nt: TGTGCCAGCAGTTACTCGTCGCGTGAGCAGTTCTTC
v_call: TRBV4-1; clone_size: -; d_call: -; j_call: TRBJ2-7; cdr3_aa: CASSQDFPGYEQYF; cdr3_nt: TGCGCCAGCAGCCAAGATTTTCCAGGCTACGAGCAGTACTTC
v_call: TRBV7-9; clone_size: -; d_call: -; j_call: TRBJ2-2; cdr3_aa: CASSSPPGTGHGELFF; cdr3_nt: TGTGCCAGCAGCTCCCCTCCCGGAACAGGGCACGGGGAGCTGTTTTTT
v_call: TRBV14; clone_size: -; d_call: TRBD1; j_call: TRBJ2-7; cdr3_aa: CASSPRDRVYEQYF; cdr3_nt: TGTGCCAGCAGCCCCCGGGACAGGGTCTACGAGCAGTACTTC
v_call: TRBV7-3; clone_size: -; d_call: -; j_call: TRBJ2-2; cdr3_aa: CASSLGMAGELFF; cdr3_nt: TGTGCCAGCAGCTTAGGGATGGCGGGGGAGCTGTTTTTT
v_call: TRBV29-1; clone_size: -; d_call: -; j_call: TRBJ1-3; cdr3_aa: CSVVRGNGNTIYF; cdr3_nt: TGCAGCGTTGTAAGAGGGAACGGAAACACCATATATTTT
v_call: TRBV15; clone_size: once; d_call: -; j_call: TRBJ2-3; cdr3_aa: CATSRVLHRVSTDTQYF; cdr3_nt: TGTGCCACCAGCAGAGTTTTGCACAGGGTTAGCACAGATACGCAGTATTTT
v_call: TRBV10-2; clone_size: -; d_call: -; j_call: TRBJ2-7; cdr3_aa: CASRAKYEQYF; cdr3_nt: TGCGCCAGCAGGGCCAAATACGAGCAGTACTTC
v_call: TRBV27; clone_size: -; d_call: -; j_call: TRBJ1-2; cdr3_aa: CASSSNIVERVGYTF; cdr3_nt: TGTGCCAGCAGTTCTAATATCGTAGAGCGGGTTGGCTACACCTTC
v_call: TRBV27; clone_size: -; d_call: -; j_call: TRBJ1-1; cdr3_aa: CASSLLRQIRGNTEAFF; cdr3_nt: TGTGCCAGCAGTTTACTGAGACAGATCCGTGGTAACACTGAAGCTTTCTTT
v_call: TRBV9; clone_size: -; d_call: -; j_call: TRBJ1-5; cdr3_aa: CASSVGSGSSNQPQHF; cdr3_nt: TGTGCCAGCAGCGTAGGATCAGGGTCGAGCAATCAGCCCCAGCATTTT
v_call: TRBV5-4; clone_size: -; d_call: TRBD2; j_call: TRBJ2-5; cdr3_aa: CASSFVLAGVETQYF; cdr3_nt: TGTGCCAGCAGCTTCGTCCTAGCGGGGGTAGAGACCCAGTACTTC
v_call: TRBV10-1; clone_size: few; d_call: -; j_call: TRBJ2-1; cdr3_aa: CASSLTAPSYNEQFF; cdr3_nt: TGCGCCAGCAGTCTTACGGCCCCATCCTACAATGAGCAGTTCTTC
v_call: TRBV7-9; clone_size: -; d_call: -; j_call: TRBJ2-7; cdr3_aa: CASSSKGYPYEQYF; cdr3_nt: TGTGCCAGCAGCTCGAAGGGGTACCCCTACGAGCAGTACTTC